This T cell receptor beta chain emerged from a study of OX40 agonist ivuxolimab in advanced cancers. Overall study: The dose-escalation group included hepatocellular carcinoma, melanoma, renal cell carcinoma and head and neck cancer. About 44% of patients had received prior checkpoint inhibitor therapy. Notes on the study in general: Expanded clones tended on average to be more numerous among CD8+ T cells than CD4+. At doses 0.1 to 3.0 mg/kg, CD4+ and CD8+ clones expanded.

The repertoire was sequenced with immunoSEQ multiplex PCR; TCRdb's copy has only in-frame clones and lacks some. The table records 65,000 to 75,000 clones, about 83% of them present only once. Points on this clone: The target antigen is unknown.

The V end was cut by 2 bases, the J end by 5 bases, with 9 bases between. CDR1 is SGHVS and CDR2 is FQNEAQ in the germline V gene. The CDR3 has 14 residues. The receptor was derived from an adult with an advanced solid tumor such as melanoma, head and neck, liver or kidney cancer. The material sequenced was CD4+ or CD8+ T cells sorted from blood, taken in a trial of the OX40 agonist ivuxolimab. This chain links TRBV7-8 with TRBJ1-4; no clear D gene. The CDR3 region is CASSLKTRNEKLFF. The DNA for the CDR3 is TGTGCCAGCAGCTTAAAGACAAGAAATGAAAAACTGTTTTTT.